The rows below give T cell receptor beta chains drawn from one sample of a study of PD-L1 blockade in urothelial cancer. Profiling relied on immunoSEQ multiplex PCR, and the TCRdb table lists in-frame clones only, not all of them. The table lists 100,000 to 150,000 clones, 86% of them singletons. This material consisted of PBMCs, taken around atezolizumab (anti-PD-L1) treatment. The source is a man aged 50-60 years with urothelial cancer. The CDR3 runs from the conserved cysteine through the conserved F or W. A D gene is named only where the DNA matches it firmly. Clone size is given for some rows only: seen once, a few or many times, or a class if the clone is expanded.

length,D,J,V,size,DNA,CDR3
12,-,TRBJ1-4,TRBV10-1,-,TGCGCCGGAGGGACCGGTAATGAAAAACTGTTTTTT,CAGGTGNEKLFF
15,TRBD1,TRBJ1-1,TRBV28,-,TGTGCCAGCAGCTTTACAGGACAGGGAAGGACTGAAGCTTTCTTT,CASSFTGQGRTEAFF
15,TRBD2,TRBJ2-1,TRBV11-1,-,TGTGCCAGCAGCCGTCGCCGCGTAGTAGCGGGAGAGCAGTTCTTC,CASSRRRVVAGEQFF
15,TRBD1,TRBJ1-4,TRBV28,once,TGTGCCAGCAGCCAAACAGGGGGAGCTAATGAAAAACTGTTTTTT,CASSQTGGANEKLFF
15,TRBD1,TRBJ1-1,TRBV5-1,-,TGCGCCAGCAGCTGGACAGGGGGCATGAACACTGAGGCTTTCTTT,CASSWTGGMNTEAFF
16,-,TRBJ1-6,TRBV18,-,TGTGCCAGCTCACCAGAGGCCCCGACTAGTAATTCACCCCTCCACTTT,CASSPEAPTSNSPLHF
14,-,TRBJ1-6,TRBV28,-,TGTGCCAGCAGGAGGGATACGGGGAATTCACCCCTCCACTTT,CASRRDTGNSPLHF
15,-,TRBJ2-1,TRBV5-4,-,TGTGCCAGCAAGCCGCCCGGTTCCTCCTACAATGAGCAGTTCTTC,CASKPPGSSYNEQFF
12,-,TRBJ1-3,TRBV30,-,TGTGCCTGGTCAATCTCTGGAAACACCATATATTTT,CAWSISGNTIYF
15,TRBD1,TRBJ1-1,TRBV5-1,-,TGCGCCACCAGTTCAACTACAGGGGGGAACACTGAAGCTTTCTTT,CATSSTTGGNTEAFF
15,TRBD1,TRBJ2-7,TRBV19,once,TGTGCCAGTAGTGGAACCGGGACAGGCACCTACGAGCAGTACTTC,CASSGTGTGTYEQYF
16,-,TRBJ2-1,TRBV7-3,-,TGTGCCAGCAGCTTAATGGGGAACAGGGTCTACAATGAGCAGTTCTTC,CASSLMGNRVYNEQFF
15,-,TRBJ1-3,TRBV13,-,TGTGCCAGCAGCCTAAACAGGGATATCGGAAACACCATATATTTT,CASSLNRDIGNTIYF
13,-,TRBJ1-4,TRBV6-6,-,TGTGCCAGCGGGGCAGGGACTAATGAAAAACTGTTTTTT,CASGAGTNEKLFF
14,-,TRBJ1-1,TRBV27,-,TGTGCCAGCAGTCCCGGGACATCGAACACTGAAGCTTTCTTT,CASSPGTSNTEAFF
14,-,TRBJ2-5,TRBV19,-,TGTGCCAGTAGTAGGGGCGGTCCGCGGCAGACCCAGTACTTC,CASSRGGPRQTQYF
14,-,TRBJ2-7,TRBV18,-,TGTGCCAGCTCCATCGCACAGGGTAACTACGAGCAGTACTTC,CASSIAQGNYEQYF
15,TRBD2,TRBJ2-1,TRBV4-1,-,TGCGCCAGCAGCCGTAGCGGGAGCTCCTACAATGAGCAGTTCTTC,CASSRSGSSYNEQFF